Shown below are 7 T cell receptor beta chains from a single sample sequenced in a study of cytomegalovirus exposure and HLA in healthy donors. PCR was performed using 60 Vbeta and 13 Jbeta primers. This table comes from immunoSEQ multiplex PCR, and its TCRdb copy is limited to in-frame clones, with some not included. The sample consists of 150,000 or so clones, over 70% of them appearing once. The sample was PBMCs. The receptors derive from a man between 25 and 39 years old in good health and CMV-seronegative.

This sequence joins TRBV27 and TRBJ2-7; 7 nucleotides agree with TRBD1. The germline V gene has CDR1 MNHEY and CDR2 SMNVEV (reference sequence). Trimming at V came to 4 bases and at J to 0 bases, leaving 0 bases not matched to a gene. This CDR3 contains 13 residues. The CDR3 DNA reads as TGTGCCAGCAGTTGGGACAGCTCCTACGAGCAGTACTTC. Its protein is CASSWDSSYEQYF.

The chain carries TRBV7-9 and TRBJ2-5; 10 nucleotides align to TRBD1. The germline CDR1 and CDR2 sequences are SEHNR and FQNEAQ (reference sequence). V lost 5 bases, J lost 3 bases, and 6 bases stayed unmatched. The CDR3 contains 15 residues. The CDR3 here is CASSRPGQGKETQYF. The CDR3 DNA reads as TGTGCCAGCAGCCGCCCGGGACAGGGGAAAGAGACCCAGTACTTC.

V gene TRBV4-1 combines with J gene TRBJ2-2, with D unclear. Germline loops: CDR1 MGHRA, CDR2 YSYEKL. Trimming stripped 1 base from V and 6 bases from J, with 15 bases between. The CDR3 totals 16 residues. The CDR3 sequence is CASSQGLQQLAGELFF. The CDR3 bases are TGCGCCAGCAGCCAAGGGCTACAGCAACTCGCCGGGGAGCTGTTTTTT.

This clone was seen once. CDR3 coding DNA: TGTGCCAGCAGTTTATCGGGGGCAGGGTATGGCTACACCTTC. Protein: CASSLSGAGYGYTF. The V call is TRBV27, the J call TRBJ1-2; D might be TRBD1 (6 bases). There are 14 residues in the CDR3. V was cut by 0 bases and J by 5 bases, with 10 bases left in between. In germline, CDR1 is MNHEY, CDR2 SMNVEV (reference sequence).

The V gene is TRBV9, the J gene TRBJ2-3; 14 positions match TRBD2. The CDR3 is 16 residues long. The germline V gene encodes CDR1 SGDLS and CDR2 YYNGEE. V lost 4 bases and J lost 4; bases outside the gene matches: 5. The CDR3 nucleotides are TGTGCCAGCAGCCCCCCGACTAGCGGGGGGGCAGATACGCAGTATTTT. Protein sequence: CASSPPTSGGADTQYF.

This CDR3 is CASSGGQGGYGYTF. CDR3 in DNA: TGTGCCAGCAGTGGGGGACAGGGTGGCTATGGCTACACCTTC. The V call is TRBV27, the J call TRBJ1-2; 9 bases are a match to TRBD1. CDR3 size: 14 residues. CDR1 MNHEY and CDR2 SMNVEV come from the germline V gene (reference sequence). V dropped 5 bases and J dropped 4; count of bases not matched to a gene: 5.

CDR3 in DNA: TGTGCCAGCATTTCGACAGGTGCCACCTACGAGCAGTACTTC. Translation: CASISTGATYEQYF. The chain carries TRBV6-1 and TRBJ2-7; D may be TRBD1 (6 bases). Germline V gives CDR1 MNHNS, CDR2 SASEGT. V was cut by 7 bases and J by 2 bases, with 15 bases left in between. There are 14 residues in the CDR3.